This T cell receptor (beta chain) appears in the sequencing data of a study of cytomegalovirus exposure and HLA in healthy donors. Everyone who donated was a healthy bone marrow donor. In the PCR, 60 Vbeta and 13 Jbeta primers were used. Repertoires were generated with immunoSEQ multiplex PCR, while TCRdb's copy carries only in-frame clones and drops some. The table lists about 77,000 clones, around 84% of them singletons, with less than 4.5% in the top ten. Study-level results: A reported reduction in N-insertions relative to the approximately 670-donor mean was seen in an Asian-associated ancestry cluster in a later analysis. Most TCR sequences showed up rarely, but some public TCRs showed up in many donors. Cytomegalovirus status was reportedly diagnosed by the classifier with high specificity and sensitivity.

As concerns this clone: The antigen is not known.

The sequence derives from a man between 35 and 55 years old in good health and CMV-seronegative. Sequenced: PBMCs.

The CDR3 reads CASSSQTGPNTEAFF. CDR3 DNA: TGTGCCAGCAGCTCCCAGACAGGGCCGAACACTGAAGCTTTCTTT. The V gene is TRBV9, the J gene TRBJ1-1; TRBD1 agrees at 7 bases. The CDR3 runs to 15 residues. CDR1 SGDLS and CDR2 YYNGEE come from the germline V gene. J was trimmed by 1 base and V by 4 bases; bases with no gene match: 7.